The source of this TCR beta chain is a study of T cells in Graves' hyperthyroidism and ophthalmopathy. Overall study results and limits: The blood repertoire included most of the expanded thyroid clonotypes above 0.001.

The germline gives CDR1 MNHEY, CDR2 SVGEGT. CDR3 length equals 12 residues. V lost 4 bases, J lost 6 bases, and 10 bases lay in between. The sample holds many counts of this clonotype. The antigen remains unidentified. TCR beta CDR3 regions were amplified from RNA. Using the HTBI primer set, a first-round RT-PCR was run on the TCR CDR3. TCRdb independently ran MiXCR on the multiplex PCR reads; one entry per CDR3 protein. The sample shows about 590,000 distinct CDR3 sequences, about a sixth of them seen only once. The study excluded patients with uncontrolled infection, other autoimmune disease, pregnancy or lactation. The source of the PBMCs was 10 ml of fresh peripheral blood.

This TCR came from a woman aged 30 to 39 with Graves' hyperthyroidism. Material: blood. The chain joins TRBV6-2 or TRBV6-3 to TRBJ2-7; D ambiguous. CDR3 sequence: CASSWVASEQYF. In DNA form, the CDR3 reads TGTGCCAGCAGTTGGGTTGCGTCCGAGCAGTACTTC.